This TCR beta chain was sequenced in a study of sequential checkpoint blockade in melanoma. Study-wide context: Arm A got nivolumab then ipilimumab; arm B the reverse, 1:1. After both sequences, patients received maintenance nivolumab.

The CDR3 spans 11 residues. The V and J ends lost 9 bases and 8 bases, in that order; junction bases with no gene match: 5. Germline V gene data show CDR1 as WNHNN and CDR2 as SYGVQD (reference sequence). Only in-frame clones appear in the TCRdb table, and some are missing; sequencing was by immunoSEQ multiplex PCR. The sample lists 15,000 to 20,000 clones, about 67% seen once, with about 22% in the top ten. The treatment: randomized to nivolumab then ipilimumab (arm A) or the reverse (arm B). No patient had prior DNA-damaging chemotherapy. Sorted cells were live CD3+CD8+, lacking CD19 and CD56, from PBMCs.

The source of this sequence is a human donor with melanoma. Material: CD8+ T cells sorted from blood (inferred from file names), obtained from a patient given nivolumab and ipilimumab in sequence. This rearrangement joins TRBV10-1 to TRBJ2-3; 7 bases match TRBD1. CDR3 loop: CASSGGGTQYF. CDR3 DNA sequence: TGCGCCAGTTCAGGGGGTGGTACGCAGTATTTT.